The text below deals with one T cell receptor (beta chain). The data derive from a study of blood T cell repertoires in COVID-19. The wider study: Sites in the United States, Italy and Spain provided acute and convalescent COVID-19 samples. The analysed material was cDNA or gDNA that came from T cells, B-cell-depleted T cells, or PBMCs.

CDR1 and CDR2 (germline): MDHEN, SYDVKM. This CDR3 comprises 16 residues. J gave up 1 base and V 7 bases, and 5 bases lay outside the gene matches. Per the authors' pipeline: Reference gene primer amplification in the assay estimated nucleated cell counts. Here immunoSEQ multiplex PCR was the method, and the copy in TCRdb shows in-frame clones only, minus some. The DNA was the basis for D and trimming; V, J and clone size are from that table. The sample has fewer than 45,000 clones, more than 90% seen once. This TCR derives from a human donor in a cohort sampled during active COVID-19. The sample taken for sequencing was peripheral blood. The V and J genes are TRBV28 and TRBJ2-1, with 12 bases identical to TRBD1. The CDR3 DNA is TGTGCCAGCACCATGGGACAGGGGGCATCCTACAATGAGCAGTTCTTC. Amino acid sequence: CASTMGQGASYNEQFF.